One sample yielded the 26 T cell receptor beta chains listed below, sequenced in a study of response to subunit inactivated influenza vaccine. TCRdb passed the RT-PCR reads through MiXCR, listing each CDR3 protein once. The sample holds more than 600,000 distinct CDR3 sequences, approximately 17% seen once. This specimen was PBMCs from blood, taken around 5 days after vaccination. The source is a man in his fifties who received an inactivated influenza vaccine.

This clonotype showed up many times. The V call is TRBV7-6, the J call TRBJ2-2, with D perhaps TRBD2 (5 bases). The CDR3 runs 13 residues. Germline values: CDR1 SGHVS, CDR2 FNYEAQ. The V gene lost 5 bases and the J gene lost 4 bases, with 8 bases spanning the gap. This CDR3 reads CASSDSVTGELFF. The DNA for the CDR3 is TGTGCCAGCAGCGATAGCGTCACCGGGGAGCTGTTTTTT.

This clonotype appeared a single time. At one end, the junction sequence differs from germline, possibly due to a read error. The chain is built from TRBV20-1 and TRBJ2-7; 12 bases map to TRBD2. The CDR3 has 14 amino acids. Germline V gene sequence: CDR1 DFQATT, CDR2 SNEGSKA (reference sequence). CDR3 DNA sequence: TGCAATGCTAGCTCGACTAGCGGGAGTAGCGAGCAGTACTTC. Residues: CNASSTSGSSEQYF.

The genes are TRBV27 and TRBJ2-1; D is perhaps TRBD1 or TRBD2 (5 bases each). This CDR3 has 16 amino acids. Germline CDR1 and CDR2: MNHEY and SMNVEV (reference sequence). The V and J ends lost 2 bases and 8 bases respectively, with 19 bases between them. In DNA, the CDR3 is TGTGCCAGCAGTTTACGGGGCAGGGCGAGCTTGGATGAGCAGTTCTTC. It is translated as CASSLRGRASLDEQFF.

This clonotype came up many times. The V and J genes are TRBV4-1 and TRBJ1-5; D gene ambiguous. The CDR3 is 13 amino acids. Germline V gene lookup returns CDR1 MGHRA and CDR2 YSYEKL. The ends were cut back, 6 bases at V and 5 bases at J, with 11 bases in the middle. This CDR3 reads CASSLGLDQPQHF. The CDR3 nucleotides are TGCGCCAGCAGTCTAGGGTTGGATCAGCCCCAGCATTTT.

Here the CDR3 reads CASSQVGGSRLEQYF. CDR3 DNA: TGTGCCAGCAGTCAAGTGGGCGGGTCCAGGCTCGAGCAGTACTTC. This sequence joins TRBV28 and TRBJ2-7, with D possibly being TRBD2 (5 bases). Germline CDR1 MDHEN, CDR2 SYDVKM. Trimming removed 5 bases at V and 6 bases at J, with 20 bases between. CDR3 size: 15 residues.

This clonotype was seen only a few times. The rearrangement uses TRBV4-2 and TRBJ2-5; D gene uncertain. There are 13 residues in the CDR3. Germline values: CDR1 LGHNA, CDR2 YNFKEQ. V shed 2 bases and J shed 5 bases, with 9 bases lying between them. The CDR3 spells CASSQNGGETQYF. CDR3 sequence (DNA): TGTGCCAGCAGCCAAAACGGTGGGGAGACCCAGTACTTC.

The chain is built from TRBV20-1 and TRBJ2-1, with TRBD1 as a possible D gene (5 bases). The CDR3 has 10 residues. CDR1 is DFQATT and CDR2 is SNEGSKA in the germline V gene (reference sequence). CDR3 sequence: CRGSGNEQFF. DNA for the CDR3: TGCAGAGGGTCAGGGAATGAGCAGTTCTTC.

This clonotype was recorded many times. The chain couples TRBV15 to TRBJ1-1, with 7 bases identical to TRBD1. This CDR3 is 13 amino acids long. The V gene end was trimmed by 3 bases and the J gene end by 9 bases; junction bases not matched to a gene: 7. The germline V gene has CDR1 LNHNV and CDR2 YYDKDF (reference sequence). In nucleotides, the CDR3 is TGTGCCACCAGCAGCGTGAACAGGGGAAAAGCTTTCTTT. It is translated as CATSSVNRGKAFF.

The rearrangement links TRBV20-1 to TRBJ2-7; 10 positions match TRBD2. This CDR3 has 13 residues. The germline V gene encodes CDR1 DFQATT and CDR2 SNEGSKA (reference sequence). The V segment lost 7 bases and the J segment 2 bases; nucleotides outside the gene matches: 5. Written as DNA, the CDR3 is TGCAGTGGTCGGACTAGCGGAGCCTACGAGCAGTACTTC. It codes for CSGRTSGAYEQYF.

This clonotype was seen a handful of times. The chain's CDR3 is CSASSGEVTGELFF. The CDR3 nucleotides read TGCAGTGCTAGCTCCGGGGAGGTCACCGGGGAGCTGTTTTTT. The chain couples TRBV20-1 to TRBJ2-2, with D possibly being TRBD2 (6 bases). This CDR3 comprises 14 residues. V lost 3 bases and J 4 bases, leaving 12 bases between the germline ends. Germline V gives CDR1 DFQATT, CDR2 SNEGSKA (reference sequence).

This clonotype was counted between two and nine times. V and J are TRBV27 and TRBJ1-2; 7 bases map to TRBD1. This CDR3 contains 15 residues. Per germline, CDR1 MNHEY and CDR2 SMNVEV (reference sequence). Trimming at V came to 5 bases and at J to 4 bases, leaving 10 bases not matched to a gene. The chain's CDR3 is CASSPDRAYFYGYTF. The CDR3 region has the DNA TGTGCCAGCAGTCCCGACAGGGCCTACTTCTATGGCTACACCTTC.

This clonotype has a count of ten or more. CDR3 sequence reads: CASSLESGAGAGELFF. In DNA, the CDR3 is TGTGCCAGCAGCTTAGAAAGTGGGGCCGGGGCTGGGGAGCTGTTTTTT. The rearrangement joins TRBV7-2 to TRBJ2-2; D assignment may be TRBD1 or TRBD2 (5 bases each). CDR3 size: 16 residues. Per the germline V gene, CDR1 is SGHTA and CDR2 is FQGNSA. With 1 base removed from V and 8 bases from J, the gap between germline ends came to 17 bases.

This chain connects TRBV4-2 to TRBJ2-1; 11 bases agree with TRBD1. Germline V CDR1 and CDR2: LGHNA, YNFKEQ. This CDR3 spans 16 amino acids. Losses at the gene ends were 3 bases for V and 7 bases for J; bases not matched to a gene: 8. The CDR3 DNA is TGTGCCAGCAGCCAGGACCGGGACAGGGGGGTAAATGAGCAGTTCTTC. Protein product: CASSQDRDRGVNEQFF.

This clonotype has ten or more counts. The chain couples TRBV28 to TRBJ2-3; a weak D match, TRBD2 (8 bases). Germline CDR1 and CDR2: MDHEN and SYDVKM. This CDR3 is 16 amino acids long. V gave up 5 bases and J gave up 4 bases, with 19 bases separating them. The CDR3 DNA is TGTGCCAGCAGTCAGCTAGCGGGCAGGGGGTCAGATACGCAGTATTTT. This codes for CASSQLAGRGSDTQYF.

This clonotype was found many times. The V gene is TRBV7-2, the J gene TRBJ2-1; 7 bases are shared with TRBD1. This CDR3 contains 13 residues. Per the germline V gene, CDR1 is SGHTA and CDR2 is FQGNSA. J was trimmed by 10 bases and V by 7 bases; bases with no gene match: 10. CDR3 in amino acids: CASTVTGVREQFF. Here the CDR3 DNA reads TGTGCCAGCACCGTAACAGGGGTCAGGGAGCAGTTCTTC.

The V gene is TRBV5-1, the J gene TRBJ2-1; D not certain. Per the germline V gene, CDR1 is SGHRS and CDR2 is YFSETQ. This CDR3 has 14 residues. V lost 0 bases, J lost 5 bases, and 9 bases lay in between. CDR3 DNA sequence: TGCGCCAGCAGCTTGGGTAGGACCGACAATGAGCAGTTCTTC. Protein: CASSLGRTDNEQFF. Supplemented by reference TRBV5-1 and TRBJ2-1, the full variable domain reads KAGVTQTPRYLIKTRGQQVTLSCSPISGHRSVSWYQQTPGQGLQFLFEYFSETQRNKGNFPGRFSGRQFSNSRSEMNVSTLELGDSALYLCASSLGRTDNEQFFGPGTRLTVL.

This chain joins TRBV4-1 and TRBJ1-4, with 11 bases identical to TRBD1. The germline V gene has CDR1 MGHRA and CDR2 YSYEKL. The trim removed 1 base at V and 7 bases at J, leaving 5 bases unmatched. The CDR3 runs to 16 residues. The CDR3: CASSQGDGTGGEKLFF. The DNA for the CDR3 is TGCGCCAGCAGCCAAGGGGACGGGACAGGGGGTGAAAAACTGTTTTTT.

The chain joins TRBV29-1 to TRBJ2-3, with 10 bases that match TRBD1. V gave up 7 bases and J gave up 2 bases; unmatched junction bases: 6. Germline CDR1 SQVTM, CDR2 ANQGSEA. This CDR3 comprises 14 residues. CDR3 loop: CSAEDRGDTDTQYF. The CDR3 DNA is TGCAGCGCCGAGGACAGGGGGGACACAGATACGCAGTATTTT.

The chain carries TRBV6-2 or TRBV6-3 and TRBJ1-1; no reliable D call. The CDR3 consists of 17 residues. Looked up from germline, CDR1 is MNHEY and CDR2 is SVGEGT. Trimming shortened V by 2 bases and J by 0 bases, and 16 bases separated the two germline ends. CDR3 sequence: CASSYLKGMMMNTEAFF. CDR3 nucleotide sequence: TGTGCCAGCAGTTACCTAAAGGGAATGATGATGAACACTGAAGCTTTCTTT.

CDR3 sequence reads: CASSWDRVQYF. CDR3 DNA: TGTGCCAGCAGCTGGGACCGTGTGCAGTACTTC. The chain couples TRBV5-6 to TRBJ2-5; D is perhaps TRBD1 or TRBD2 (5 bases each). The V and J ends lost 3 bases and 11 bases respectively, with 11 bases between them. The CDR3 length is 11 residues. Germline V gives CDR1 SGHDT, CDR2 YYEEEE.

The CDR3 DNA follows: TGTGCCAGCAGCTTAGTTATTAGGTTGGGTGAGCAGTTCTTC. This codes for CASSLVIRLGEQFF. The chain recombines TRBV7-9 with TRBJ2-1, with D unresolved. V was cut by 1 base and J by 9 bases, with 13 bases left in between. The CDR3 totals 14 residues. CDR1 is SEHNR, CDR2 FQNEAQ, per germline (reference sequence).

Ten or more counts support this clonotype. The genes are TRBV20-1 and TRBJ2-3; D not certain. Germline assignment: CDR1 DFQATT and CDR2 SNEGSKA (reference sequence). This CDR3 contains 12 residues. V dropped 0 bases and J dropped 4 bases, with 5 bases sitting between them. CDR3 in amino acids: CSARDTPDTQYF. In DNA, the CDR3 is TGCAGTGCTAGAGATACTCCAGATACGCAGTATTTT.

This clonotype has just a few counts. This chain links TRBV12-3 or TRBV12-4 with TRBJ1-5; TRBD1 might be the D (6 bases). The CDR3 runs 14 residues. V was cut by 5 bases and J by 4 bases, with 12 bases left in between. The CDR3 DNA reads TGTGCCAGCAGTGCGACAGGCTATAATCAGCCCCAGCATTTT. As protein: CASSATGYNQPQHF.

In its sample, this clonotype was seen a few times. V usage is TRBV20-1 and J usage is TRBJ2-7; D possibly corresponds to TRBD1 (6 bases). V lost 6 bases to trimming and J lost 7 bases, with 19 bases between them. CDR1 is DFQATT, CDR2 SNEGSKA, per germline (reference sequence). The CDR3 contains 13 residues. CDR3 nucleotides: TGCAGTGCAAGCGACGGACAGTTACGGGAGCAGTACTTC. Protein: CSASDGQLREQYF.

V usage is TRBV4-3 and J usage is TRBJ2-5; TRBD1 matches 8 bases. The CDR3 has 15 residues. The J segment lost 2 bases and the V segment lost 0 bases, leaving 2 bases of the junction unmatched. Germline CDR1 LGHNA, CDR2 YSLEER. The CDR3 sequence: CASSQEGTGQETQYF. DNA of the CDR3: TGCGCCAGCAGCCAAGAGGGGACAGGACAAGAGACCCAGTACTTC.

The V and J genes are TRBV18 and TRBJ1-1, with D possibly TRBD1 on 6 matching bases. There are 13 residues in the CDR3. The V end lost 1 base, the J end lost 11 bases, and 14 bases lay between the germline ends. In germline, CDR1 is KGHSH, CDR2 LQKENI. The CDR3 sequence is CASSPRGGQGAFF. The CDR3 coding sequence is TGTGCCAGCTCACCACGGGGGGGCCAAGGGGCTTTCTTT.